The 27 T cell receptor beta chains below were found in one sample sequenced in a study of cutaneous CD30+ T cell lymphoproliferative disorder and hepatitis E. Some clones are missing from TCRdb's copy, which holds only in-frame ones; the method was immunoSEQ multiplex PCR. The profile shows about 7,700 clones, around 74% of them singletons. The source material was blood. The receptors come from a human donor with a cutaneous T cell lymphoproliferative disorder associated with hepatitis E virus.

The rearrangement links TRBV2 to TRBJ2-5; TRBD1 aligns across 11 bases. The CDR3 contains 13 residues. Germline V gives CDR1 SNHLY, CDR2 FYNNEI. The trim removed 4 bases at V and 5 bases at J, leaving 0 bases unmatched. In DNA, the CDR3 is TGTGCCAGCAGTGGGGACAGGGGGGAGACCCAGTACTTC. Its translation is CASSGDRGETQYF.

Notes on this clone: At one of its ends the junction is not consistent with the germline gene, which may arise from a read error. The rearrangement uses TRBV11-2 and TRBJ2-1, with 8 nucleotides matching TRBD2. The CDR3 consists of 13 residues. Germline V gene data show CDR1 as SGHAT and CDR2 as FQNNGV. The CDR3 DNA is TGTGCCAGCAGCTTAGGAACGGGACTAGGCTTGGTCTTC. Encoded protein: CASSLGTGLGLVF.

This clone was counted a few times. The chain's CDR3 is CASSGTGIIQGYTF. The CDR3, as DNA: TGTGCCAGCAGCGGGACAGGAATCATCCAAGGCTACACCTTC. The chain recombines TRBV2 with TRBJ1-2; the match to TRBD1 covers 8 bases. Germline V lookup: CDR1 SNHLY, CDR2 FYNNEI. V gave up 6 bases and J gave up 8 bases; unmatched junction bases: 11. The CDR3 consists of 14 residues.

The chain has TRBV18 and TRBJ2-2; D not resolved. V was cut by 1 base and J by 5 bases, with 5 bases left in between. The CDR3 has 13 amino acids. Germline-derived CDR1 and CDR2 are KGHSH and LQKENI. In nucleotides, the CDR3 is TGTGCCAGCTCACCACAGTATACCGGGGAGCTGTTTTTT. Protein product: CASSPQYTGELFF.

The chain recombines TRBV30 with TRBJ2-7; a weak D match, TRBD2 (5 bases). V was cut by 2 bases and J by 0 bases, with 5 bases left in between. This CDR3 contains 12 residues. CDR1 is GTSNPN, CDR2 SVGIG, per germline (reference sequence). In DNA, the CDR3 is TGTGCCTGGAGTAGCGGCTCCTACGAGCAGTACTTC. Amino acid sequence: CAWSSGSYEQYF. The full variable domain, completed using reference TRBV30 and TRBJ2-7, is SQTIHQWPATLVQPVGSPLSLECTVEGTSNPNLYWYRQAAGRGLQLLFYSVGIGQISSEVPQNLSASRPQDRQFILSSKKLLLSDSGFYLCAWSSGSYEQYFGPGTRLTVT.

The V call is TRBV9, the J call TRBJ2-7; 7 nucleotides align to TRBD2. This CDR3 region has 17 residues. V lost 4 bases, J lost 2 bases, and 15 bases stayed unmatched. Germline V gene sequence: CDR1 SGDLS, CDR2 YYNGEE. DNA for the CDR3: TGTGCCAGCAGCCCTACGATAGGGCTAGCGGAGACCTACGAGCAGTACTTC. It codes for CASSPTIGLAETYEQYF.

The rearrangement uses TRBV28 and TRBJ1-2; D may be TRBD1 (6 bases). The CDR3 consists of 15 residues. Germline-derived CDR1 and CDR2 are MDHEN and SYDVKM. V was shortened by 9 bases and J by 4 bases, with 21 bases between the two germline ends. CDR3 nucleotide sequence: TGTGCCAGTCTCCCGGGGGGGCAGTATACCTATGGCTACACCTTC. Translated: CASLPGGQYTYGYTF.

This clone was counted a few times. The chain employs TRBV11-2 and TRBJ1-3; D is perhaps TRBD1 (6 bases). Between the trimmed V and J ends, which lost 6 bases and 4 bases, there was a span of 16 bases. There are 15 residues in the CDR3. Germline V gene lookup returns CDR1 SGHAT and CDR2 FQNNGV. The CDR3 bases are TGTGCCAGCAGAGTTTTGGGGGCGGAGGGAAACACCATATATTTT. Its protein is CASRVLGAEGNTIYF.

The chain carries TRBV7-9 and TRBJ1-2, with D possibly TRBD1 on 6 matching bases. V lost 1 base and J 6 bases, leaving 12 bases between the germline ends. Germline V gene sequence: CDR1 SEHNR, CDR2 FQNEAQ (reference sequence). The length of the CDR3 is 14 residues. CDR3 sequence (DNA): TGTGCCAGCAGCTTAGGGGGGCAGGGGAATGGCTACACCTTC. It codes for CASSLGGQGNGYTF.

This rearrangement joins TRBV30 to TRBJ2-7; 10 bases fit TRBD1. This CDR3 region has 14 residues. Germline lookup yields CDR1 GTSNPN and CDR2 SVGIG (reference sequence). Trimming took 2 bases from V and 5 from J; bases not matched to a gene: 6. The CDR3 DNA reads as TGTGCCTGGAGTCCGGGACAGGGGCCCCACGAGCAGTACTTC. This translates into CAWSPGQGPHEQYF.

The V and J genes are TRBV15 and TRBJ1-5; D is unclear. Trimming left V 0 bases short and J 7 bases short, with 19 bases between. The CDR3 is 17 amino acids. Germline CDR1 LNHNV, CDR2 YYDKDF (reference sequence). The CDR3 sequence is CATSREVAGLRRQPQHF. CDR3 in DNA: TGTGCCACCAGCAGAGAGGTGGCAGGTCTTCGGAGGCAGCCCCAGCATTTT.

This clone came up once. The rearrangement joins TRBV7-9 to TRBJ2-2; D may match TRBD1 or TRBD2 (6 bases each). This CDR3 is built from 19 residues. Germline assignment: CDR1 SEHNR and CDR2 FQNEAQ (reference sequence). The V end lost 6 bases, the J end lost 3 bases, and 26 bases lay between the germline ends. The CDR3 loop is CASSYTRQVRDFYTGELFF. The CDR3 DNA reads as TGTGCCAGCAGTTATACCCGACAGGTTAGGGACTTTTACACCGGGGAGCTGTTTTTT.

This chain uses TRBV2 with TRBJ2-6; tentatively, D is TRBD1 (6 bases). Trimming cost V 6 bases and J 2 bases, with 11 bases left between them. The CDR3 loop spans 15 amino acids. Germline V gene sequence: CDR1 SNHLY, CDR2 FYNNEI. For the CDR3, the DNA is TGTGCCAGCAGGGCAGGGGAACCTGGGGCCAACGTCCTGACTTTC. Its translation: CASRAGEPGANVLTF. The full variable domain, in which reference TRBV2 and TRBJ2-6 provide the parts outside the CDR3, is EPEVTQTPSHQVTQMGQEVILRCVPISNHLYFYWYRQILGQKVEFLVSFYNNEISEKSEIFDDQFSVERPDGSNFTLKIRSTKLEDSAMYFCASRAGEPGANVLTFGAGSRLTVL.

Only a few counts were recorded for this clone. This rearrangement joins TRBV18 to TRBJ2-1, with 8 bases identical to TRBD1. The V segment lost 5 bases and the J segment 4 bases; nucleotides outside the gene matches: 7. CDR3 size: 15 residues. Germline V gene lookup returns CDR1 KGHSH and CDR2 LQKENI. Here the CDR3 DNA reads TGTGCCAGCTCAACCCGGGACAGGAGATACAATGAGCAGTTCTTC. Its protein product is CASSTRDRRYNEQFF.

This clone was seen a few times. V and J are TRBV5-4 and TRBJ1-2; D call uncertain. CDR3 length: 14 amino acids. The germline V gene has CDR1 SGHNT and CDR2 YYREEE (reference sequence). Trimming left V 0 bases short and J 4 bases short, with 10 bases between. The CDR3 DNA sequence: TGTGCCAGCAGCTTGGATGGTGGTGTCTATGGCTACACCTTC. It specifies CASSLDGGVYGYTF.

The chain employs TRBV18 and TRBJ2-3; D uncertain. Germline assignment: CDR1 KGHSH and CDR2 LQKENI. Between the trimmed V and J ends, which lost 0 bases and 2 bases, there was a span of 3 bases. This CDR3 spans 13 amino acids. The CDR3 reads CASSPPNTDTQYF. In nucleotides, the CDR3 is TGTGCCAGCTCACCACCTAACACAGATACGCAGTATTTT.

The V gene is TRBV18, the J gene TRBJ2-7; D remains unclear. CDR3 length: 13 amino acids. Germline CDR1 is KGHSH and CDR2 is LQKENI. V lost 3 bases and J 3 bases, leaving 9 bases between the germline ends. CDR3 in amino acids: CASSPGSLYEQYF. CDR3 DNA: TGTGCCAGCTCACCGGGTTCACTCTACGAGCAGTACTTC.

This chain links TRBV28 with TRBJ2-7, with D maybe TRBD2 (5 bases). Germline V lookup: CDR1 MDHEN, CDR2 SYDVKM. The V gene lost 5 bases and the J gene lost 3 bases, with 11 bases spanning the gap. The CDR3 is made up of 13 amino acids. DNA for the CDR3: TGTGCCAGCAGTCCACTCGACTACTACGAGCAGTACTTC. It is translated as CASSPLDYYEQYF.

The J gene is TRBJ1-3, the V gene TRBV19; TRBD1 agrees at 8 bases. V trimming: 3 bases; J trimming: 3 bases; junction bases outside the gene matches: 7. Germline lookup yields CDR1 LNHDA and CDR2 SQIVND (reference sequence). The CDR3 totals 16 residues. The CDR3 sequence is CASSIGQGAGGNTIYF. For the CDR3, the DNA is TGTGCCAGTAGTATCGGCCAGGGGGCAGGTGGAAACACCATATATTTT. The whole variable domain, filled in from reference TRBV19 and TRBJ1-3, reads DGGITQSPKYLFRKEGQNVTLSCEQNLNHDAMYWYRQDPGQGLRLIYYSQIVNDFQKGDIAEGYSVSREKKESFPLTVTSAQKNPTAFYLCASSIGQGAGGNTIYFGEGSWLTVV.

This clone came up a few times. The chain combines TRBV28 with TRBJ1-4, with 9 positions matching TRBD1. J lost 5 bases, V lost 6 bases, and 10 bases had no gene match. This CDR3 contains 16 residues. Germline V gene lookup returns CDR1 MDHEN and CDR2 SYDVKM. CDR3 sequence (DNA): TGTGCCAGCAGAAAATCTAGGGACAGGGTGAATGAAAAACTGTTTTTT. It translates to CASRKSRDRVNEKLFF.

The gene calls are TRBV7-3 and TRBJ1-1; D unclear. Germline-derived CDR1 and CDR2 are SGHTA and FQGTGA. The length of the CDR3 is 13 residues. The germline V and J ends were trimmed by 6 bases and 4 bases, with 12 bases remaining between them. This chain's CDR3 is CASRPVGSTEAFF. In nucleotides, the CDR3 is TGTGCCAGCAGACCGGTCGGGAGCACTGAAGCTTTCTTT.

The chain couples TRBV5-1 to TRBJ2-5; D not certain. The CDR3 extends over 14 amino acids. Germline CDR1 SGHRS, CDR2 YFSETQ. V lost 0 bases and J lost 3, with 9 bases in between. DNA of the CDR3: TGCGCCAGCAGCTTGGGATCGACGGAAGAGACCCAGTACTTC. Translated: CASSLGSTEETQYF.

The chain employs TRBV25-1 and TRBJ2-1; D is ambiguous. Trimming cost V 2 bases and J 3 bases, with 11 bases left between them. The CDR3 is made up of 15 amino acids. Germline V gives CDR1 MGHDK, CDR2 SYGVNS. CDR3 sequence: CASSEVNYYYNEQFF. Written as DNA, the CDR3 is TGTGCCAGCAGTGAAGTCAATTACTACTACAATGAGCAGTTCTTC.

The V gene is TRBV6-6, the J gene TRBJ1-5; 9 positions match TRBD1. Germline V CDR1 and CDR2: MNHNY, SVGAGI (reference sequence). The CDR3 contains 15 residues. Trimming cost V 10 bases and J 3 bases; bases outside gene matches: 10. This CDR3 reads CATYRRTGDNQPQHF. CDR3 coding DNA: TGTGCCACCTACCGGAGGACAGGGGACAATCAGCCCCAGCATTTT.

This chain joins TRBV2 and TRBJ1-2, with 12 bases aligning to TRBD1. V was clipped by 4 bases and J by 3 bases; unmatched bases: 9. The CDR3 spans 17 residues. CDR1 is SNHLY and CDR2 is FYNNEI in the germline V gene. The CDR3 loop is CASSGPGQGANDYGYTF. The DNA for the CDR3 is TGTGCCAGCAGTGGCCCGGGACAGGGGGCGAATGACTATGGCTACACCTTC. The entire variable domain, with the rest obtained from reference TRBV2 and TRBJ1-2, is as follows: EPEVTQTPSHQVTQMGQEVILRCVPISNHLYFYWYRQILGQKVEFLVSFYNNEISEKSEIFDDQFSVERPDGSNFTLKIRSTKLEDSAMYFCASSGPGQGANDYGYTFGSGTRLTVV.

The chain carries TRBV4-1 and TRBJ2-7, with D uncertain. Between the trimmed V and J ends, which lost 0 bases and 1 base, there was a span of 4 bases. The V gene's germline CDR1 is MGHRA and CDR2 YSYEKL. The CDR3 totals 13 residues. The CDR3 nucleotides read TGCGCCAGCAGCCAAGATGGATCCTACGAGCAGTACTTC. The encoded protein is CASSQDGSYEQYF.

The rearrangement links TRBV7-6 to TRBJ2-7; TRBD1 matches 7 bases. Per the germline V gene, CDR1 is SGHVS and CDR2 is FNYEAQ. The CDR3 extends over 17 amino acids. Trimming cost V 1 base and J 0 bases; bases outside gene matches: 9. The CDR3 region is CASSLEGGVLPSYEQYF. The CDR3 nucleotides are TGTGCCAGCAGCTTAGAAGGGGGCGTTCTCCCCTCCTACGAGCAGTACTTC.